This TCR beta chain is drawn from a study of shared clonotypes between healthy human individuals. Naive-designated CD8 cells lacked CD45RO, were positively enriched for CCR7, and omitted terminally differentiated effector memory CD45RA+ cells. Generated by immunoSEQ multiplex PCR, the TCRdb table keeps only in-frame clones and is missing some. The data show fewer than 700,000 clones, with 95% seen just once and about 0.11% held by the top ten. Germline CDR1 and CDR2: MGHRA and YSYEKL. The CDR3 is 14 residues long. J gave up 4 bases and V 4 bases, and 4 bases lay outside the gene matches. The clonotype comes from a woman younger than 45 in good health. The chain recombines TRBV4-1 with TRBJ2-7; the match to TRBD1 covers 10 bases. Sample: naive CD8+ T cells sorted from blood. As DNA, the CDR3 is TGCGCCAGCAGCCTCGGACAGGGGGTGTACGAGCAGTACTTC. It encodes CASSLGQGVYEQYF.